A single sample gave rise to the 14 T cell receptor beta chains below, sequenced in a study of blood T cell repertoires in COVID-19. Clones were sequenced by immunoSEQ multiplex PCR, and TCRdb holds only the in-frame ones, with some missing. Counted here are 85,000 to 100,000 clones, approximately 88% occurring once; the ten biggest clones make up roughly a sixth. Sequenced material: peripheral blood. Receptors were obtained from a woman aged 55-69 years with acute or convalescent COVID-19.

This chain joins TRBV4-1 and TRBJ2-1; perhaps TRBD1 as D (7 bases). Germline CDR1 reads MGHRA; CDR2 reads YSYEKL. The CDR3 covers 16 residues. With 0 bases removed from V and 8 bases from J, the gap between germline ends came to 17 bases. CDR3 loop: CASSQDGQGGIYEQFF. The DNA for the CDR3 is TGCGCCAGCAGCCAAGATGGGCAGGGGGGTATCTATGAGCAGTTCTTC.

Only one count was recorded for this clone. V is TRBV7-2 and J is TRBJ2-3; 11 bases map to TRBD2. From germline, CDR1 is SGHTA and CDR2 FQGNSA. The CDR3 totals 17 residues. With 1 base clipped from V and 4 bases from J, the junction kept 7 bases outside the gene matches. CDR3 amino acids: CASSLGATSGVADTQYF. The CDR3 DNA is TGTGCCAGCAGCTTAGGGGCGACTAGCGGGGTTGCAGATACGCAGTATTTT.

This CDR3 is CATTGTGIEKLFF. The CDR3 bases are TGTGCCACCACCGGGACAGGGATTGAAAAACTGTTTTTT. The gene calls are TRBV19 and TRBJ1-4; TRBD1 aligns across 9 bases. The V gene's germline CDR1 is LNHDA and CDR2 SQIVND (reference sequence). Losses at the gene ends were 10 bases for V and 7 bases for J; bases not matched to a gene: 7. CDR3 size: 13 residues.

This clone has a single count. The gene calls are TRBV4-2 and TRBJ2-7; 7 bases map to TRBD2. CDR1 and CDR2 (germline): LGHNA, YNFKEQ. Trimming removed 0 bases from V and 6 bases from J; junction bases left unmatched: 8. This CDR3 region has 15 residues. CDR3 DNA: TGTGCCAGCAGCCAAGATTCGGCGGGGGAGACCGAGCAGTACTTC. Its translation is CASSQDSAGETEQYF.

The V and J genes are TRBV18 and TRBJ1-6, with TRBD1 matching 11 bases. The germline V gene has CDR1 KGHSH and CDR2 LQKENI. J gave up 10 bases and V 2 bases, and 1 base lay outside the gene matches. The CDR3 totals 14 residues. The CDR3 DNA reads as TGTGCCAGCTCACCAGGACAGGGGGCCTCACCCCTCCACTTT. Amino acid sequence: CASSPGQGASPLHF.

V is TRBV18 and J is TRBJ1-4; the D is unclear. This CDR3 region has 15 residues. V was cut by 4 bases and J by 0 bases, with 9 bases left in between. The germline gives CDR1 KGHSH, CDR2 LQKENI. DNA of the CDR3: TGTGCCAGCTCACGGGCCATATCAACTAATGAAAAACTGTTTTTT. Its translation: CASSRAISTNEKLFF.

The chain recombines TRBV7-3 with TRBJ2-5, with TRBD2 identical over 8 bases. There are 17 residues in the CDR3. The germline gives CDR1 SGHTA, CDR2 FQGTGA. V lost 2 bases and J lost 6; bases outside the gene matches: 14. The CDR3 protein is CASSLSVPGGGLKTQYF. Written as DNA, the CDR3 is TGTGCCAGCAGCTTATCCGTCCCTGGCGGGGGGCTTAAGACCCAGTACTTC.

V gene TRBV6-5 combines with J gene TRBJ2-3, with D possibly being TRBD1 (7 bases). The CDR3 extends over 14 amino acids. Germline V CDR1 and CDR2: MNHEY, SVGAGI. V lost 8 bases, J lost 9 bases, and 21 bases lay in between. In nucleotides, the CDR3 is TGTGCCAGCGGAGGGGGCGAGATCTTGAAGACGCAGTATTTT. As protein: CASGGGEILKTQYF.

V and J are TRBV24-1 and TRBJ2-5; TRBD2 agrees at 12 bases. Trimming removed 5 bases from V and 5 bases from J; junction bases left unmatched: 5. The CDR3 extends over 15 amino acids. Germline lookup yields CDR1 KGHDR and CDR2 SFDVKD. This CDR3 is CATSGLAGGHETQYF. The DNA for the CDR3 is TGTGCCACCAGTGGGCTAGCGGGGGGGCACGAGACCCAGTACTTC.

In nucleotides, the CDR3 is TGTGCCAGCAGCTTAGGAGGTTCGTTGGCAGATACGCAGTATTTT. Amino acids: CASSLGGSLADTQYF. This chain joins TRBV7-9 and TRBJ2-3, with no clear D. The CDR3 extends over 15 amino acids. Germline CDR1 SEHNR, CDR2 FQNEAQ (reference sequence). Deletions cut 1 base from V and 4 bases from J, with 12 bases between.

This chain links TRBV18 with TRBJ2-7; TRBD2 matches 9 bases. V was clipped by 3 bases and J by 1 base; unmatched bases: 7. There are 16 residues in the CDR3. Germline V CDR1 and CDR2: KGHSH, LQKENI. The CDR3, as DNA: TGTGCCAGCTCACCGGGACTAGCAGCTTCGTCCTACGAGCAGTACTTC. Translation gives CASSPGLAASSYEQYF.

The chain has TRBV7-3 and TRBJ1-1, with TRBD1 matching over 8 bases. The CDR3 runs 14 residues. Germline CDR1 SGHTA, CDR2 FQGTGA. V lost 4 bases to trimming and J lost 5 bases; unmatched junction nucleotides: 6. DNA for the CDR3: TGTGCCAGCAGCTCACAGGGGGTCGGGACTGAAGCTTTCTTT. Translation: CASSSQGVGTEAFF.

V and J are TRBV5-6 and TRBJ1-4; D is perhaps TRBD1 (6 bases). CDR3 length: 14 residues. Between the trimmed V and J ends, which lost 2 bases and 8 bases, there was a span of 13 bases. Germline V gene data show CDR1 as SGHDT and CDR2 as YYEEEE. CDR3 nucleotide sequence: TGTGCCAGCAGCTTCGGTCAGGGGTCCGAAAAACTGTTTTTT. This sequence encodes CASSFGQGSEKLFF.

The gene calls are TRBV18 and TRBJ1-1; TRBD1 matches at 7 bases. The CDR3 runs 13 residues. With V trimmed by 3 bases and J by 8 bases, 6 bases remained unmatched. Germline CDR1 and CDR2: KGHSH and LQKENI. The CDR3 is CASSPPTGVEAFF. CDR3 coding DNA: TGTGCCAGCTCACCGCCTACAGGGGTGGAAGCTTTCTTT.